These T cell receptor beta chains were read from a single sample in a study of cytomegalovirus exposure and HLA in healthy donors. Measured with immunoSEQ multiplex PCR; TCRdb has only the in-frame clones, and not every one. This table lists 100,000 to 150,000 clones. Sequencing used PBMCs. The receptors derive from a woman aged 40 to 50 in good health and CMV-seropositive. Both conserved end residues are part of each CDR3. D genes are given only for firm matches.

J gene | V gene | D gene | CDR3 protein | CDR3 DNA
TRBJ2-7 | TRBV21-1 | . | CASSKVKQGFNEQYF | TGTGCCAGCAGCAAAGTGAAACAGGGGTTTAACGAGCAGTACTTC
TRBJ2-3 | TRBV7-7 | . | CASSPEDGTQYF | TGTGCCAGCAGCCCGGAGGACGGTACGCAGTATTTT
TRBJ1-1 | TRBV9 | TRBD1 | CASSVGQGGNTEAFF | TGTGCCAGCAGCGTAGGACAGGGAGGGAACACTGAAGCTTTCTTT
TRBJ2-7 | TRBV19 | TRBD1 | CASSIGTGGYEQYF | TGTGCCAGTAGTATAGGGACAGGGGGCTACGAGCAGTACTTC
TRBJ2-2 | TRBV6-5 | . | CATAIGDSNTGELFF | TGTGCCACTGCGATAGGGGACTCCAACACCGGGGAGCTGTTTTTT
TRBJ2-2 | TRBV2 | . | CASMTQGNTGELFF | TGTGCCAGCATGACACAGGGGAACACCGGGGAGCTGTTTTTT
TRBJ2-2 | TRBV7-6 | TRBD1 | CASSSIGGQAAGELFF | TGTGCCAGCAGCTCAATAGGGGGACAGGCCGCCGGGGAGCTGTTTTTT
TRBJ1-6 | TRBV27 | . | CASSFLSFSYNSPLHF | TGTGCCAGCAGTTTTCTATCCTTCTCCTATAATTCACCCCTCCACTTT
TRBJ1-5 | TRBV7-8 | . | CASSRLGKTEQPQHF | TGTGCCAGCAGCCGACTAGGGAAGACAGAACAGCCCCAGCATTTT
TRBJ2-7 | TRBV5-1 | . | CASSLAGGGVYEQYF | TGCGCCAGCAGCTTGGCCGGAGGGGGCGTCTACGAGCAGTACTTC
TRBJ2-7 | TRBV28 | . | CASNTGAGSYEQYF | TGTGCCAGCAATACAGGGGCGGGGTCCTACGAGCAGTACTTC
TRBJ2-7 | TRBV27 | . | CASSRRRDISYEQYF | TGTGCCAGCAGTAGACGCAGGGACATCTCCTACGAGCAGTACTTC
TRBJ2-3 | TRBV5-5 | . | CASSLDFTSTDTQYF | TGTGCCAGCAGCTTGGACTTCACCTCCACAGATACGCAGTATTTT
TRBJ2-7 | TRBV19 | . | CASSPTSSGSYEQYF | TGTGCCAGTAGCCCTACTAGCTCCGGCTCCTACGAGCAGTACTTC
TRBJ2-3 | TRBV25-1 | TRBD1 | CASSEGGRGPTDTQYF | TGTGCCAGCAGTGAGGGGGGCAGGGGGCCCACAGATACGCAGTATTTT
TRBJ1-1 | TRBV28 | TRBD1 | CASGHRGRNTEAFF | TGTGCCAGCGGACACAGGGGACGGAACACTGAAGCTTTCTTT
TRBJ2-1 | TRBV7-3 | TRBD2 | CASSLALADNEQFF | TGTGCCAGCAGCTTAGCACTAGCGGACAATGAGCAGTTCTTC
TRBJ2-5 | TRBV5-1 | TRBD2 | CASSLLAGGPSTKSETQYF | TGCGCCAGCAGCTTGCTCGCGGGAGGGCCCAGTACAAAGTCAGAGACCCAGTACTTC
TRBJ2-3 | TRBV7-2 | . | CASTSTDTQYF | TGTGCCAGCACCTCCACAGATACGCAGTATTTT
TRBJ2-7 | TRBV29-1 | . | CSVDTGSSYEQYF | TGCAGCGTTGATACAGGGAGCTCCTACGAGCAGTACTTC
TRBJ1-4 | TRBV28 | . | CASSATHRRGTNEKLFF | TGTGCCAGCAGTGCGACCCATAGACGGGGGACTAATGAAAAACTGTTTTTT
TRBJ2-2 | TRBV9 | TRBD1 | CASSVVRTGGNTGELFF | TGTGCCAGCAGCGTAGTACGGACAGGGGGGAACACCGGGGAGCTGTTTTTT
TRBJ2-2 | TRBV27 | TRBD1 | CASSLGRGTGELFF | TGTGCCAGCAGTTTGGGCAGGGGGACCGGGGAGCTGTTTTTT
TRBJ1-2 | TRBV28 | TRBD1 | CASSFGDRESGYTF | TGTGCCAGCAGTTTCGGGGACAGGGAATCTGGCTACACCTTC
TRBJ1-2 | TRBV10-3 | TRBD1 | CAITRDRDGGYTF | TGTGCCATCACCCGAGACAGGGATGGTGGCTACACCTTC
TRBJ1-1 | TRBV4-1 | . | CASSQDLAPSTEAFF | TGCGCCAGCAGCCAAGATTTGGCCCCAAGCACTGAAGCTTTCTTT
TRBJ2-2 | TRBV5-1 | TRBD2 | CASSSGLAGGELFF | TGCGCCAGCAGCTCGGGACTAGCTGGCGGGGAGCTGTTTTTT
TRBJ2-2 | TRBV28 | . | CASLRSGELFF | TGTGCCAGTCTGAGGTCAGGGGAGCTGTTTTTT
TRBJ2-1 | TRBV29-1 | . | CSVLASYNEQFF | TGCAGCGTTCTGGCTTCTTACAATGAGCAGTTCTTC
TRBJ2-7 | TRBV6-5 | . | CASRRDWSSYEQYF | TGTGCCAGCAGACGTGATTGGAGCTCCTACGAGCAGTACTTC
TRBJ1-1 | TRBV25-1 | . | CASKIGGALSTEAFF | TGTGCCAGCAAGATTGGAGGGGCCCTGAGTACTGAAGCTTTCTTT
TRBJ1-1 | TRBV5-4 | . | CASSLGGGTEAFF | TGTGCCAGCAGCTTGGGTGGAGGCACTGAAGCTTTCTTT
TRBJ1-2 | TRBV7-8 | TRBD1 | CASSLGGGRSSYGYTF | TGTGCCAGCAGCTTAGGAGGGGGCAGATCTTCCTATGGCTACACCTTC
TRBJ2-5 | TRBV5-1 | TRBD2 | CASSLFAREGRETQYF | TGCGCCAGCAGCTTGTTTGCGCGGGAGGGCCGTGAGACCCAGTACTTC
TRBJ2-5 | TRBV9 | TRBD2 | CASSEGTTSGETQYF | TGTGCCAGCAGCGAGGGGACAACTAGCGGGGAGACCCAGTACTTC
TRBJ1-1 | TRBV5-1 | . | CASSTTMNTEAFF | TGCGCCAGCAGCACTACAATGAACACTGAAGCTTTCTTT
TRBJ2-1 | TRBV28 | TRBD2 | CASSSTSGPHYNEQFF | TGTGCCAGCAGTTCGACTAGCGGGCCTCACTACAATGAGCAGTTCTTC
TRBJ2-7 | TRBV30 | . | CALSPAETYEQYF | TGTGCCCTATCGCCAGCGGAGACCTACGAGCAGTACTTC
TRBJ1-5 | TRBV19 | . | CASSTAGDSNQPQHF | TGTGCCAGTAGTACGGCAGGGGATAGCAATCAGCCCCAGCATTTT
TRBJ2-7 | TRBV2 | . | CASRVRAGLTYEQYF | TGTGCCAGCAGGGTCCGTGCGGGACTTACCTACGAGCAGTACTTC
TRBJ2-1 | TRBV5-1 | TRBD2 | CASSSVAGDGYEQFF | TGCGCCAGCAGCTCAGTAGCGGGAGATGGCTATGAGCAGTTCTTC
TRBJ1-3 | TRBV28 | TRBD1 | CASSSPGQSSGNTIYF | TGTGCCAGCAGTTCGCCGGGACAGAGCTCTGGAAACACCATATATTTT